Reported below is one T cell receptor (beta chain). Tregs were sorted as CD4+CD25+CD127-/low cells. Germline CDR1 MNHEY, CDR2 SVGAGI. CDR3 length: 14 amino acids. J was trimmed by 4 bases and V by 5 bases; bases with no gene match: 8. TCRdb processed the 5' RACE reads anew with MiXCR; each CDR3 protein has one entry. In the table there are approximately 7,000 distinct CDR3 sequences, around 70% of which are singletons. The clonotype originates from a female donor with breast cancer. Material for sequencing was tumor-infiltrating Tregs sorted from the breast tumor. The chain combines TRBV6-5 with TRBJ2-7; 7 nucleotides agree with TRBD1. This chain's CDR3 is CASSPDRRRYEQYF. The CDR3, as DNA: TGTGCCAGCAGTCCGGACAGGAGGAGATACGAGCAGTACTTC.